This TCR beta chain was retrieved from a study of blood T cell repertoires in COVID-19. Study-wide background: From the United States, Italy and Spain came samples of acute and convalescent COVID-19. PBMCs, B-cell-depleted T cells, or T cells provided the cDNA or gDNA that made up the material.

Authors' processing steps: Estimation of nucleated cell counts relied on the amplification of reference gene primers. Sequenced by immunoSEQ multiplex PCR; TCRdb stores in-frame clones only, minus some. The V and J calls and clone size were taken over from that table, and D and trimming were inferred from the DNA. The data show 650,000 to 800,000 clones, with 70% to 90% seen just once and roughly 0.25% held by the top ten. The germline V gene has CDR1 SGHNT and CDR2 YYREEE (reference sequence). The CDR3 spans 13 residues. With 6 bases clipped from V and 4 bases from J, the junction kept 4 bases outside the gene matches.

Sequences were obtained from peripheral blood. The V call is TRBV5-4, the J call TRBJ2-7, with 10 positions matching TRBD1. The receptor was derived from a woman between 18 and 29 years old with acute or convalescent COVID-19. The chain's CDR3 is CASTKDRGYEQYF. CDR3 bases: TGTGCCAGCACAAAGGACAGGGGGTACGAGCAGTACTTC. Using reference TRBV5-4 and TRBJ2-7 for the parts outside the CDR3, the full variable domain is ETGVTQSPTHLIKTRGQQVTLRCSSQSGHNTVSWYQQALGQGPQFIFQYYREEENGRGNFPPRFSGLQFPNYSSELNVNALELDDSALYLCASTKDRGYEQYFGPGTRLTVT.